The TCR beta chain under discussion was sequenced for a study of cytomegalovirus exposure and HLA in healthy donors. Study results and limitations: Follow-up analysis later connected one missense variant in DCLRE1C with trimming of TCR beta V- and J-genes. Highly shared sequence variants in one cluster were likely a sequencing artifact.

Notes on this clone: Its antigen is undetermined.

V gave up 8 bases and J gave up 4 bases, with 17 bases separating them. The CDR3 spans 14 residues. The germline V gene encodes CDR1 SNHLY and CDR2 FYNNEI. PCR primers comprised 60 Vbeta and 13 Jbeta primers. This table comes from immunoSEQ multiplex PCR, and its TCRdb copy is limited to in-frame clones, with some not included. The sample data list over 150,000 clones. The V call is TRBV2, the J call TRBJ1-2; weak D call: TRBD1 (5 bases). Sequenced material: PBMCs. The sequence came from a boy aged 5-17 years in good health and CMV-seronegative. CDR3 coding DNA: TGTGCCAGCCGGCGGAGGGGCGAAGGCTATGGCTACACCTTC. It encodes CASRRRGEGYGYTF.